The entry that follows covers one TCR beta chain sequence. V shed 4 bases and J 3 bases; nucleotides not matched to a gene: 3. Germline V gene data show CDR1 as SGHDT and CDR2 as YYEEEE. This CDR3 is built from 13 residues. The sample is drawn from a study of blood T cell repertoires in COVID-19. The data were produced by immunoSEQ multiplex PCR, yet TCRdb's version contains in-frame clones alone and is incomplete. The repertoire holds approximately 74,000 clones, with 79% as singletons. The chain combines TRBV5-6 with TRBJ1-2; 7 nucleotides agree with TRBD1. The clonotype originates from a human donor in a cohort sampled during active COVID-19. The sequenced sample was peripheral blood. CDR3 coding DNA: TGTGCCAGCAGCCCAGACAGGGACTATGGCTACACCTTC. It is translated as CASSPDRDYGYTF.